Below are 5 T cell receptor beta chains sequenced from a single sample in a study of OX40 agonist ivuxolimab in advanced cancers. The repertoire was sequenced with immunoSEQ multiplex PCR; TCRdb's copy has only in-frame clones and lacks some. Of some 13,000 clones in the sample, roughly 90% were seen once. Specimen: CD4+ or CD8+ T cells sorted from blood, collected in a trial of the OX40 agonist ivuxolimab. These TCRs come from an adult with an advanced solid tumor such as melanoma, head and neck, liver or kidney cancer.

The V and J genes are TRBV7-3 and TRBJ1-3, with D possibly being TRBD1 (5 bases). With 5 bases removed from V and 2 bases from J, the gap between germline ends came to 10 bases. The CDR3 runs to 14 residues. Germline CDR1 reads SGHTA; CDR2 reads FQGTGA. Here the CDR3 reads CASSEPGPGNTIYF. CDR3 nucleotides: TGTGCCAGCAGCGAACCGGGACCTGGAAACACCATATATTTT.

The CDR3 sequence is CASSSGPYEQYF. CDR3 in DNA: TGTGCCAGCAGTTCGGGCCCCTACGAGCAGTACTTC. The chain uses TRBV6-6 and TRBJ2-7, with unresolved D. V gave up 4 bases and J gave up 2 bases, with 6 bases separating them. The germline V gene encodes CDR1 MNHNY and CDR2 SVGAGI (reference sequence). This CDR3 contains 12 residues.

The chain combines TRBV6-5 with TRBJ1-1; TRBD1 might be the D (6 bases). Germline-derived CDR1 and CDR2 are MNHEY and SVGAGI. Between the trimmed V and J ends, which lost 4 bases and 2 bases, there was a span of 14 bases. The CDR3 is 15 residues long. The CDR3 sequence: CASSSPRDINTEAFF. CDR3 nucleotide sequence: TGTGCCAGCAGTTCACCCCGGGACATTAACACTGAAGCTTTCTTT.

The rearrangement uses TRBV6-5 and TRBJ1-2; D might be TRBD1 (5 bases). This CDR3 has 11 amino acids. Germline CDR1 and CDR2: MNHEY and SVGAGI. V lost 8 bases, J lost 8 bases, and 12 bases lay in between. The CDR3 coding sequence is TGTGCCAGCGGGACGGTCGTGGGCTACACCTTC. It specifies CASGTVVGYTF.

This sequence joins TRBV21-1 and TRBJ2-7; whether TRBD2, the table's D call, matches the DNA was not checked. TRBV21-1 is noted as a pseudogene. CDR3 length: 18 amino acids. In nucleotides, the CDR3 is TGTGCCAGCAGCAAAGCGAATAGCGGGAGGGCCGCAGGTGACGAGCAGTACTTC. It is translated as CASSKANSGRAAGDEQYF.